The clone carrying this T cell receptor (beta chain) appeared many times. The source of the sample is a study of regulatory T cells in long-lasting Graves disease. Building the TCR beta libraries relied on iRepertoire HTBI primers, and CDR3 regions underwent Arm-PCR. TCRdb recomputed calls from the multiplex PCR reads with MiXCR, one row per CDR3 protein. The table has 420,000 or so distinct CDR3 sequences, about 17% seen once. Time point given: newly diagnosed GD, antithyroid drugs for less than 3 months. After RNA was extracted from PBMCs, the TCR library was made from it. V lost 7 bases to trimming and J lost 9 bases, with 13 bases between them. Germline CDR1 and CDR2: MDHEN and SYDVKM. CDR3 size: 11 residues. These data were also filed under a second study, of T cells in Graves' hyperthyroidism and ophthalmopathy.

The sequence was collected from a woman between 18 and 30 years old with Graves disease. The sequences come from peripheral blood mononuclear cells (PBMCs), collected at new diagnosis, from a patient treated with antithyroid drugs. J is TRBJ2-7 and V is TRBV28; D tentatively reads TRBD1 or TRBD2 (5 bases each). CDR3 coding DNA: TGTGCCAGCAAAACGGGACCCGTGCAGTACTTC. Translated: CASKTGPVQYF.